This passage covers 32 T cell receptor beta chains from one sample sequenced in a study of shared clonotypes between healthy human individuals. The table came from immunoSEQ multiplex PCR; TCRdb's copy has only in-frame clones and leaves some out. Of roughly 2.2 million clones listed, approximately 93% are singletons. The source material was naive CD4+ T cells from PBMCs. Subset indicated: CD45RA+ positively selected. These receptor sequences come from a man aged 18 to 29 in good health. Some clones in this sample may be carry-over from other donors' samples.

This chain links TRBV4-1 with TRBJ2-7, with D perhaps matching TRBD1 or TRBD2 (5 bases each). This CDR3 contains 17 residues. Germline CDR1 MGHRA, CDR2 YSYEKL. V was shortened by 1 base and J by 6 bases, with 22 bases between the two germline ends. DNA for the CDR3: TGCGCCAGCAGCCAAGTTGGTCTGGGACGTGAGAGTTCCGAGCAGTACTTC. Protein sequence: CASSQVGLGRESSEQYF.

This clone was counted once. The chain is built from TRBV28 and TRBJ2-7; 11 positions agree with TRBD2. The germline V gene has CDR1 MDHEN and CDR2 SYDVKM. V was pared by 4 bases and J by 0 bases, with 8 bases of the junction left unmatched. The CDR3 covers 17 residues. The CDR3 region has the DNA TGTGCCAGCAGTTGGTTCTTAGCGGGAGGGGGCTCCTACGAGCAGTACTTC. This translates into CASSWFLAGGGSYEQYF.

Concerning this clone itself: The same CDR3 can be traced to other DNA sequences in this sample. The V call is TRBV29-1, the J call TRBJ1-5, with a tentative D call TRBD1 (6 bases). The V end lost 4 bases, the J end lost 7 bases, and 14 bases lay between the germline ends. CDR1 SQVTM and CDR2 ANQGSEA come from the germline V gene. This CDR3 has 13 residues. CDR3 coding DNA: TGCAGCGTTGGGGGGGGCAGGGGCCAGCCCCAGCATTTT. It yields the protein CSVGGGRGQPQHF.

The CDR3: CASSLSTSNTGELFF. CDR3 nucleotides: TGTGCCAGCAGCTTGTCCACTTCGAACACCGGGGAGCTGTTTTTT. V usage is TRBV7-3 and J usage is TRBJ2-2, with unresolved D. The germline V and J ends were trimmed by 3 bases and 0 bases, with 8 bases remaining between them. Germline loops: CDR1 SGHTA, CDR2 FQGTGA. CDR3 length: 15 residues.

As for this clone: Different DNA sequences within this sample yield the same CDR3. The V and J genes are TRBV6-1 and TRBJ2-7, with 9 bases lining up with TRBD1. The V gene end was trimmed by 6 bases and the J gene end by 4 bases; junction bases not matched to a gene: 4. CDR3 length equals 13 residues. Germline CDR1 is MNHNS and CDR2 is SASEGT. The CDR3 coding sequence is TGTGCCAGCAGCGCCGGGACAGGGTACGAGCAGTACTTC. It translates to CASSAGTGYEQYF.

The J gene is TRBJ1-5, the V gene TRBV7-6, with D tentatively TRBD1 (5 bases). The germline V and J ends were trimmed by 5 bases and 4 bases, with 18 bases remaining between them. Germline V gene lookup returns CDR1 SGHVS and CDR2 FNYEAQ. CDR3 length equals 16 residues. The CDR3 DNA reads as TGTGCCAGCAGCGCACGTATAAGGGGTGGTAATCAGCCCCAGCATTTT. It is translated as CASSARIRGGNQPQHF.

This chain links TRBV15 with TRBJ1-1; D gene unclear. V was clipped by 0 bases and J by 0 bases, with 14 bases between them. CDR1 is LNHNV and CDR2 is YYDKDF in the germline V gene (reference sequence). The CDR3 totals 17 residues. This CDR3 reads CATSRDEWPDLNTEAFF. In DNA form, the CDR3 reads TGTGCCACCAGCAGAGATGAGTGGCCAGATTTGAACACTGAAGCTTTCTTT.

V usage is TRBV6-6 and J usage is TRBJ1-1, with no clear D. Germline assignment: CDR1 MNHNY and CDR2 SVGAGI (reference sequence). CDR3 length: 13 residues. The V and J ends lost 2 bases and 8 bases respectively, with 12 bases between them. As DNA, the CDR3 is TGTGCCAGCAGTTACACCGGTTATGACGAAGCTTTCTTT. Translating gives CASSYTGYDEAFF.

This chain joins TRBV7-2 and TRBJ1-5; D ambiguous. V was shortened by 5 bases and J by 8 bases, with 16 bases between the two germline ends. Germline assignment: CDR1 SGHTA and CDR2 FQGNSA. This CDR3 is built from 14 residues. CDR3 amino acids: CASSPSVGEEPQHF. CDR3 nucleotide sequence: TGTGCCAGCAGCCCATCGGTCGGGGAGGAGCCCCAGCATTTT. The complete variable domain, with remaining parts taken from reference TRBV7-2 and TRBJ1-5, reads GAGVSQSPSNKVTEKGKDVELRCDPISGHTALYWYRQSLGQGLEFLIYFQGNSAPDKSGLPSDRFSAERTGGSVSTLTIQRTQQEDSAVYLCASSPSVGEEPQHFGDGTRLSIL.

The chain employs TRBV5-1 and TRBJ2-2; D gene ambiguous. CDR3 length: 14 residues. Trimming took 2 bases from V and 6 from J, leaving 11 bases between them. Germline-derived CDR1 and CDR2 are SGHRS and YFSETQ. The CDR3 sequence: CASSFSTVAGELFF. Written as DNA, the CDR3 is TGCGCCAGCAGCTTCTCAACGGTGGCCGGGGAGCTGTTTTTT.

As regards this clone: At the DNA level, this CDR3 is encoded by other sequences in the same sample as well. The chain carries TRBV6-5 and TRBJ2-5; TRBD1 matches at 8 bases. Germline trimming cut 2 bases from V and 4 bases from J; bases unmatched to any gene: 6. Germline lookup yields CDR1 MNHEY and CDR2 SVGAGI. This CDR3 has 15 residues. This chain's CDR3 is CASSYPAGGGETQYF. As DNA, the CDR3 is TGTGCCAGCAGTTACCCCGCAGGGGGCGGAGAGACCCAGTACTTC.

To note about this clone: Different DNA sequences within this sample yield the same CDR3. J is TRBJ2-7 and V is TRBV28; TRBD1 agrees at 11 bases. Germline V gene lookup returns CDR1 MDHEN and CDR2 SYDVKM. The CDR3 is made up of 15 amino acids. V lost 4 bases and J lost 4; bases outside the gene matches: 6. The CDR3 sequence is CASSSSGTGGYEQYF. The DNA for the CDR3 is TGTGCCAGCAGTTCCTCCGGGACAGGGGGATACGAGCAGTACTTC.

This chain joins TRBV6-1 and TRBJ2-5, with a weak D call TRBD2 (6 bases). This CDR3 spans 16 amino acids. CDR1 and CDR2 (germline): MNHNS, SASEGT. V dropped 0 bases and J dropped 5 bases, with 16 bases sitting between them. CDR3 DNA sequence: TGTGCCAGCAGTGAAGCGCGGGGAAGCCCCAGGGAGACCCAGTACTTC. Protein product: CASSEARGSPRETQYF.

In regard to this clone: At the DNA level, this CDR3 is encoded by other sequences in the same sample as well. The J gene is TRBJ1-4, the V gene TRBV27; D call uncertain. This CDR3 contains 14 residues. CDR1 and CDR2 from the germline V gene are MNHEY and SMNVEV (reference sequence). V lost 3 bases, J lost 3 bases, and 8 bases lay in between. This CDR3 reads CASSFAGANEKLFF. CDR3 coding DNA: TGTGCCAGCAGTTTTGCAGGAGCTAATGAAAAACTGTTTTTT.

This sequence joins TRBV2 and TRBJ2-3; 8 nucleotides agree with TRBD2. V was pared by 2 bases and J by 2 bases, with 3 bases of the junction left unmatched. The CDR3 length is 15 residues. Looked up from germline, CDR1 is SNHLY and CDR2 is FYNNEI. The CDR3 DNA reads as TGTGCCAGCAGTGAATCGACTAGCGCCACAGATACGCAGTATTTT. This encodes CASSESTSATDTQYF.

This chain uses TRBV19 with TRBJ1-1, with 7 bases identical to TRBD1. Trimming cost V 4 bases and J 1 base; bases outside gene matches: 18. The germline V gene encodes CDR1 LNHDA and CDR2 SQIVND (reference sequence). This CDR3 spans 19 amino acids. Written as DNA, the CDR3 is TGTGCCAGTAGTAGCCTGACAGGGACCCTCCGCGGCGGGAACACTGAAGCTTTCTTT. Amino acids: CASSSLTGTLRGGNTEAFF.

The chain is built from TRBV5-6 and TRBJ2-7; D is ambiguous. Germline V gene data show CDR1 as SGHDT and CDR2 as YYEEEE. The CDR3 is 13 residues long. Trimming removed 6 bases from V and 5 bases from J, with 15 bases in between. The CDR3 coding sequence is TGTGCCAGCACCCTCGTAGAACTGAACGAGCAGTACTTC. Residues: CASTLVELNEQYF.

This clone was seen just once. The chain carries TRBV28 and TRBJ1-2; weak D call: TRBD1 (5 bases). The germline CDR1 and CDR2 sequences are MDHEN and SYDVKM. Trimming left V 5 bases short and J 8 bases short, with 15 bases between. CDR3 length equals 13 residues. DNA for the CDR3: TGTGCCAGCAGTCCCTCGGGGGAGAGCGGCTACACCTTC. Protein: CASSPSGESGYTF.

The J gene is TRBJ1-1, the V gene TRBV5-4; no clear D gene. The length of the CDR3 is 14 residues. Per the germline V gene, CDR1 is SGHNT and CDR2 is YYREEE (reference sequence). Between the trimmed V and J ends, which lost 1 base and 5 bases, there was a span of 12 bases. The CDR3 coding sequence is TGTGCCAGCAGCTTGTCTCCGCGCGGAACTGAAGCTTTCTTT. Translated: CASSLSPRGTEAFF. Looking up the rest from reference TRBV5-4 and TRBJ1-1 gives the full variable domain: ETGVTQSPTHLIKTRGQQVTLRCSSQSGHNTVSWYQQALGQGPQFIFQYYREEENGRGNFPPRFSGLQFPNYSSELNVNALELDDSALYLCASSLSPRGTEAFFGQGTRLTVV.

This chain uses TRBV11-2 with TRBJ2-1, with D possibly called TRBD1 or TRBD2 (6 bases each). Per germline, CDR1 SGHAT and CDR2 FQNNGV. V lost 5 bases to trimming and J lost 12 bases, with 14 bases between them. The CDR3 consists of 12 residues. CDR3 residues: CASSHGGWGQFF. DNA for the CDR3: TGTGCCAGCAGCCACGGGGGCTGGGGGCAGTTCTTC.

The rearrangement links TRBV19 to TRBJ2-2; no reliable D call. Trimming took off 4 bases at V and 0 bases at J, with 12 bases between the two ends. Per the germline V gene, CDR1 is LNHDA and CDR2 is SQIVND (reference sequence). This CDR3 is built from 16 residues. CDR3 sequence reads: CASSSGASPNTGELFF. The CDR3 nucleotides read TGTGCCAGTAGTAGCGGTGCCTCCCCGAACACCGGGGAGCTGTTTTTT. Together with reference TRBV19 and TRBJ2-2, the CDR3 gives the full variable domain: DGGITQSPKYLFRKEGQNVTLSCEQNLNHDAMYWYRQDPGQGLRLIYYSQIVNDFQKGDIAEGYSVSREKKESFPLTVTSAQKNPTAFYLCASSSGASPNTGELFFGEGSRLTVL.

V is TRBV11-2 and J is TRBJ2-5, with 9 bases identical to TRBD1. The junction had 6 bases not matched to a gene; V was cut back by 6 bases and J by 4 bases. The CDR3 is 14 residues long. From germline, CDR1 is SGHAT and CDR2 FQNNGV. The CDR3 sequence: CASSRDRVTETQYF. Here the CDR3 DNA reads TGTGCCAGCAGTCGGGACAGGGTAACAGAGACCCAGTACTTC. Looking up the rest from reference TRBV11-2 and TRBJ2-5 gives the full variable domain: EAGVAQSPRYKIIEKRQSVAFWCNPISGHATLYWYQQILGQGPKLLIQFQNNGVVDDSQLPKDRFSAERLKGVDSTLKIQPAKLEDSAVYLCASSRDRVTETQYFGPGTRLLVL.

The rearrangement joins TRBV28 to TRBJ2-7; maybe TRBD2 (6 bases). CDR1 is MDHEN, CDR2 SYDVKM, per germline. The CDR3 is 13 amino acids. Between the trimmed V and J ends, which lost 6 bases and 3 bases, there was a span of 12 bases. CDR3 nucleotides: TGTGCCAGCAGGACGGGACTCAACTACGAGCAGTACTTC. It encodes CASRTGLNYEQYF.

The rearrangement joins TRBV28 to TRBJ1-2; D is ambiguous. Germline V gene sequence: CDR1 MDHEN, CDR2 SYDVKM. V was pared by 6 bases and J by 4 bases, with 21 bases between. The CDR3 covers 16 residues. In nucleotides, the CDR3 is TGTGCCAGCAGCTCTCGTTCGGGCGGGGAACCCTATGGCTACACCTTC. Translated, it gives CASSSRSGGEPYGYTF.

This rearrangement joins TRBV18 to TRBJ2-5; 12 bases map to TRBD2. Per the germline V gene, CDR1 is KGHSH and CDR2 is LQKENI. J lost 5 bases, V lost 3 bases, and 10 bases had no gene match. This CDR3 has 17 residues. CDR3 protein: CASSPSLAGGSGETQYF. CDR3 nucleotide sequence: TGTGCCAGCTCACCGAGTCTAGCGGGAGGGTCCGGGGAGACCCAGTACTTC.

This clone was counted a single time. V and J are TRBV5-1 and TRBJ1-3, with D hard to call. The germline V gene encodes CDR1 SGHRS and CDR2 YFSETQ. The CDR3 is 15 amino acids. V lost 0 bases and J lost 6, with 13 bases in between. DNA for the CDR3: TGCGCCAGCAGCTTGGGTGTGAGTTGGGAAAACACCATATATTTT. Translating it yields CASSLGVSWENTIYF.

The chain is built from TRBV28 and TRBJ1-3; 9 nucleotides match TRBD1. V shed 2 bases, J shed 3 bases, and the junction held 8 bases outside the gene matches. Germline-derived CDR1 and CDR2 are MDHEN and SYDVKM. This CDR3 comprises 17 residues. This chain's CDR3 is CASSLPHRGRFGNTIYF. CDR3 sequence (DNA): TGTGCCAGCAGTTTACCCCACAGGGGGCGTTTTGGAAACACCATATATTTT.

CDR3 residues: CASSSAGSYGYTF. The CDR3 DNA reads as TGTGCCAGCAGTTCGGCGGGGAGCTATGGCTACACCTTC. V gene TRBV28 combines with J gene TRBJ1-2; no definite D call. The V gene's germline CDR1 is MDHEN and CDR2 SYDVKM. The germline V and J ends were trimmed by 4 bases and 4 bases, with 10 bases remaining between them. CDR3 length: 13 amino acids.

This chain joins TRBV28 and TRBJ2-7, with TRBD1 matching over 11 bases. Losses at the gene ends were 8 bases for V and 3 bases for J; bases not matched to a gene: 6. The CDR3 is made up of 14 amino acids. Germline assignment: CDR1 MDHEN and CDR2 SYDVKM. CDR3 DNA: TGTGCCAGCTCGACCGGGACAGGGGGCTACGAGCAGTACTTC. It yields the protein CASSTGTGGYEQYF.

The CDR3 loop is CSGRATMGGTEAFF. In DNA form, the CDR3 reads TGCAGCGGCCGCGCCACCATGGGAGGCACTGAAGCTTTCTTT. The rearrangement joins TRBV29-1 to TRBJ1-1; D gene unclear. CDR1 and CDR2 from the germline V gene are SQVTM and ANQGSEA. This CDR3 is 14 amino acids long. V lost 7 bases, J lost 4 bases, and 19 bases lay in between. Full variable domain (outside the CDR3, taken from reference TRBV29-1 and TRBJ1-1): SAVISQKPSRDICQRGTSLTIQCQVDSQVTMMFWYRQQPGQSLTLIATANQGSEATYESGFVIDKFPISRPNLTFSTLTVSNMSPEDSSIYLCSGRATMGGTEAFFGQGTRLTVV.

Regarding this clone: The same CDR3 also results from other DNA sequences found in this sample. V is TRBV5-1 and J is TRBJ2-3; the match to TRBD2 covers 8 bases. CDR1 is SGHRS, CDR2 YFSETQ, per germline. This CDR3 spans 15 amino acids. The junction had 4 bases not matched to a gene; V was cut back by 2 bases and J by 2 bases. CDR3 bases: TGCGCCAGCAGCTTTAGCGGGGATTCCACAGATACGCAGTATTTT. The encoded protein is CASSFSGDSTDTQYF.

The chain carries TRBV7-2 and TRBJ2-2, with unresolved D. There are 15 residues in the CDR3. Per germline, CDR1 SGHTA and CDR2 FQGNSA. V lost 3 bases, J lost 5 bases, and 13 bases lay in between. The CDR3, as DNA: TGTGCCAGCAGCTTGATAGGCCAAGGGACCGGGGAGCTGTTTTTT. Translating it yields CASSLIGQGTGELFF.